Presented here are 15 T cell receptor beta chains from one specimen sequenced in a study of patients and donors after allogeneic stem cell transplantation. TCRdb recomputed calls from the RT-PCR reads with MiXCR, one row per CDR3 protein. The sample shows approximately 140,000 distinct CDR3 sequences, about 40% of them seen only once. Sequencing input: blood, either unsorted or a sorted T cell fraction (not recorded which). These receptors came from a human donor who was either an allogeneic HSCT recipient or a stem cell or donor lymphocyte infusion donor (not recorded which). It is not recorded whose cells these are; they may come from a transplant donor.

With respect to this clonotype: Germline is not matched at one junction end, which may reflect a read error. CDR3 in amino acids: CASTENGQWSKTQYF. The CDR3 nucleotides read TGTGCCAGCACTGAAAACGGACAGTGGAGCAAGACCCAGTACTTC. V is TRBV6-1 and J is TRBJ2-5, with D possibly being TRBD1 (6 bases). Looked up from germline, CDR1 is MNHNS and CDR2 is SASEGT. This CDR3 is built from 15 residues.

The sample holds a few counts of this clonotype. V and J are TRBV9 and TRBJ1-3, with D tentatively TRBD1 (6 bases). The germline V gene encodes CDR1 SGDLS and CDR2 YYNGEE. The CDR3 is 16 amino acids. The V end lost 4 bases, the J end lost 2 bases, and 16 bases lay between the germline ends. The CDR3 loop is CASSPLWGAPGNTIYF. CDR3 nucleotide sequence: TGTGCCAGCAGCCCACTCTGGGGGGCACCTGGAAACACCATATATTTT.

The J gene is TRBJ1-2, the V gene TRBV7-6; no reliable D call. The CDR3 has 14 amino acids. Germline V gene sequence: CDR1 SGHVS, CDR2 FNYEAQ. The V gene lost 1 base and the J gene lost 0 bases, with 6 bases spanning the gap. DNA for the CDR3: TGTGCCAGCAGCTTAGGTCCAGCTAACTATGGCTACACCTTC. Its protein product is CASSLGPANYGYTF.

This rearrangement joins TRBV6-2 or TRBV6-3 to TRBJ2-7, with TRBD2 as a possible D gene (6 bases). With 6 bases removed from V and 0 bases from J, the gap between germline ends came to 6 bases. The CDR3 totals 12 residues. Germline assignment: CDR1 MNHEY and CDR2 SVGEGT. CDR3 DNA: TGTGCCAGCAGGCGGGACTCCTACGAGCAGTACTTC. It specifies CASRRDSYEQYF.

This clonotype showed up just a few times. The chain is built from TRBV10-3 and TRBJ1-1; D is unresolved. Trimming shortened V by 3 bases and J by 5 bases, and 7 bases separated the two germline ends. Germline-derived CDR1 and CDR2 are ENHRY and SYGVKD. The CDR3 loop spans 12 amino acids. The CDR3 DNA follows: TGTGCCATCAGTGAAGGGTGGACTGAAGCTTTCTTT. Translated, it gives CAISEGWTEAFF.

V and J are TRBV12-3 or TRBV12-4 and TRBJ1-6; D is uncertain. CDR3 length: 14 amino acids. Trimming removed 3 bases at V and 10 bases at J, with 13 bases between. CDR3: CASSFASRGSPLHF. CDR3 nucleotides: TGTGCCAGCAGTTTCGCCAGCCGAGGGTCACCCCTCCACTTT.

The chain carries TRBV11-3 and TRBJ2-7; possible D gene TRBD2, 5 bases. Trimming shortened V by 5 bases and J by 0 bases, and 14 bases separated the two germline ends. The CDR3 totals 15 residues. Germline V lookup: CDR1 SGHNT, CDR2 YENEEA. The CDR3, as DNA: TGTGCCAGCAGCCCGCGGGTCACGAGCTCCTACGAGCAGTACGTC. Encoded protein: CASSPRVTSSYEQYV.

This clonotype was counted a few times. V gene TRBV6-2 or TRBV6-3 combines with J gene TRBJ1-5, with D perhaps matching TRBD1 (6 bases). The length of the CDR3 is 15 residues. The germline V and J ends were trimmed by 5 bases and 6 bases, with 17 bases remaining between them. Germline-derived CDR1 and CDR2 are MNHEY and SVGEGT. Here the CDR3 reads CASSTTQGGLQPQHF. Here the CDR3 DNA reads TGTGCCAGCAGTACCACACAGGGCGGCCTTCAGCCCCAGCATTTT.

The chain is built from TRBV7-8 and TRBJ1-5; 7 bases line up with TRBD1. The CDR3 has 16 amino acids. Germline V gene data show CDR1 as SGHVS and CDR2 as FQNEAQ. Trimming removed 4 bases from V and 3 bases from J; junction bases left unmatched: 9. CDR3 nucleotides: TGTGCCAGCAGCTCCGACAGGGTTGCCTTCAATCAGCCCCAGCATTTT. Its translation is CASSSDRVAFNQPQHF.

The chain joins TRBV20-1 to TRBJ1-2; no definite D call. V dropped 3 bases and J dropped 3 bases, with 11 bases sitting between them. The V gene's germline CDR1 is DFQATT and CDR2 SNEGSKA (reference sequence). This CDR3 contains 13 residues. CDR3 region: CSASGGIDYGYTF. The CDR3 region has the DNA TGCAGTGCTAGCGGCGGGATCGACTATGGCTACACCTTC.

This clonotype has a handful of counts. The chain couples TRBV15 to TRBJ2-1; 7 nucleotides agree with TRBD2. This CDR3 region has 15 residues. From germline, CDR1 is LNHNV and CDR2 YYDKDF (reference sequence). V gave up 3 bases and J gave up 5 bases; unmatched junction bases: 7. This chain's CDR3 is CATSSGRGIDNEQFF. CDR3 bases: TGTGCCACCAGCAGTGGGCGGGGGATAGACAATGAGCAGTTCTTC. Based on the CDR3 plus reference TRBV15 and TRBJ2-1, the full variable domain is DAMVIQNPRYQVTQFGKPVTLSCSQTLNHNVMYWYQQKSSQAPKLLFHYYDKDFNNEADTPDNFQSRRPNTSFCFLDIRSPGLGDTAMYLCATSSGRGIDNEQFFGPGTRLTVL.

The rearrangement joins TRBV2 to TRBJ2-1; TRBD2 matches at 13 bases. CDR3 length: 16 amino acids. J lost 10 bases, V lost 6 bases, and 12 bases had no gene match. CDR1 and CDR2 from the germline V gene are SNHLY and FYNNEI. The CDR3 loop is CASSGTSGAPLLEQFF. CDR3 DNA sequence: TGTGCCAGCAGCGGGACTAGCGGGGCCCCGCTGTTAGAGCAGTTCTTC.

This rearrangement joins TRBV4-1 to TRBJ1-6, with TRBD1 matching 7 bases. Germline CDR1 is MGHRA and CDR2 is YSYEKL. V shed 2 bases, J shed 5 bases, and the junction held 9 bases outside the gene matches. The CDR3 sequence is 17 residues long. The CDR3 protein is CASSQFELDRNNSPLHF. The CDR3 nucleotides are TGCGCCAGCAGCCAATTTGAGTTGGACAGGAATAATTCACCCCTCCACTTT.

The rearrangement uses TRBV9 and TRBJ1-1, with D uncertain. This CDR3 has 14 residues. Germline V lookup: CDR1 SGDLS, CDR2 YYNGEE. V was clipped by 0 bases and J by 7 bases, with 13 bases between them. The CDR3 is CASSVGLTRNEAFF. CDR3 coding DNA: TGTGCCAGCAGCGTAGGGTTAACGAGAAATGAAGCTTTCTTT.

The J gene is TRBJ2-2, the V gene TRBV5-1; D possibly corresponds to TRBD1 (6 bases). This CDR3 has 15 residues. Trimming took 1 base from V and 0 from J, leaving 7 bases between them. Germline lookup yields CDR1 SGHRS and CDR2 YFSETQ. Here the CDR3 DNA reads TGCGCCAGCAGCTTGCAGGGGCCGAACACCGGGGAGCTGTTTTTT. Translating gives CASSLQGPNTGELFF.